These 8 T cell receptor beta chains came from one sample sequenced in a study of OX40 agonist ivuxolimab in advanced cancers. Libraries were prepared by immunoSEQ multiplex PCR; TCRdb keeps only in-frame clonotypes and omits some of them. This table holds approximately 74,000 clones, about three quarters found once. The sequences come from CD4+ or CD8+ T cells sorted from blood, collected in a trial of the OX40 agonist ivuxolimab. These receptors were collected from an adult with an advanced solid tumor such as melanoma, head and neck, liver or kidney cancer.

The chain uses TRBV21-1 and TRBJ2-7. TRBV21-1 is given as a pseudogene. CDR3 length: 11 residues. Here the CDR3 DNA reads TGTGCCAGCACCCTTGGGTGCGAGCAGTACTTC. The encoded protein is CASTLGCEQYF.

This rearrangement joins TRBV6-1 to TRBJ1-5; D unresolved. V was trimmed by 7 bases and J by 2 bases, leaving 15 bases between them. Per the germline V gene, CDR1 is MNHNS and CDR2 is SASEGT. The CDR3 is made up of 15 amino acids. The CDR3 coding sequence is TGTGCCAGCAAAGCCTCGGTGCCAGGCAATCAGCCCCAGCATTTT. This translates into CASKASVPGNQPQHF.

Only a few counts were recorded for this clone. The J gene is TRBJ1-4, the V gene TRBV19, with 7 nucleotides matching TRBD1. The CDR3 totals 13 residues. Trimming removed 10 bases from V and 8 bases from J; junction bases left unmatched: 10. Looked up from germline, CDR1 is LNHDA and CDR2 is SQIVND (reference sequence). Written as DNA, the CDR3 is TGTGCCACCTGGGGGCAGGGGGGAGAAAAACTGTTTTTT. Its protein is CATWGQGGEKLFF.

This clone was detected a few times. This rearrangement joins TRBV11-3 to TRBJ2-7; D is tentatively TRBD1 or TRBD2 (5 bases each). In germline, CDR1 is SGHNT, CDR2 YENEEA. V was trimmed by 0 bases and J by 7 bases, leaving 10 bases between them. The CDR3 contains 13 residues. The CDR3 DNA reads TGTGCCAGCAGCTTAGATGAGGGGTCAGAGCAGTACTTC. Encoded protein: CASSLDEGSEQYF.

The CDR3 bases are TGTGCCAGCAGCCCCCAGGGCGGGGAGGCTCTCAATGAGCAGTTCTTC. Translation: CASSPQGGEALNEQFF. The chain employs TRBV7-3 and TRBJ2-1; perhaps TRBD2 as D (6 bases). With 5 bases removed from V and 6 bases from J, the gap between germline ends came to 20 bases. CDR3 length: 16 amino acids. Germline CDR1 reads SGHTA; CDR2 reads FQGTGA. Looking up the rest from reference TRBV7-3 and TRBJ2-1 gives the full variable domain: GAGVSQTPSNKVTEKGKYVELRCDPISGHTALYWYRQSLGQGPEFLIYFQGTGAADDSGLPNDRFFAVRPEGSVSTLKIQRTERGDSAVYLCASSPQGGEALNEQFFGPGTRLTVL.

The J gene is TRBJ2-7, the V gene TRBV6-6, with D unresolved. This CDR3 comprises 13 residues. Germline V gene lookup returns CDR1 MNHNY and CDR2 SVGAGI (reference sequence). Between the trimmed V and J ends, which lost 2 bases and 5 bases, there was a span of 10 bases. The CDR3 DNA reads TGTGCCAGCAGTTACCCCTCTATCGACGAGCAGTACTTC. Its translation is CASSYPSIDEQYF.

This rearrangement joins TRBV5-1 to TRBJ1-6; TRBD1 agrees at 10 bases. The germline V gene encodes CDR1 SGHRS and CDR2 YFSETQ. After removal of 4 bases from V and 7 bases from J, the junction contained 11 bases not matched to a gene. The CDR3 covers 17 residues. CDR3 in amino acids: CASSLIGTGATNSPLHF. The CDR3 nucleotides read TGCGCCAGCAGCCTCATCGGGACAGGGGCAACGAATTCACCCCTCCACTTT.

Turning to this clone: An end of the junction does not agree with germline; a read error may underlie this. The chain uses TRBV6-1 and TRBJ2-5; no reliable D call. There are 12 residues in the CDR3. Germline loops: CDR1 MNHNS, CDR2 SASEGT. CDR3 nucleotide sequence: TGTGCCAGCAGTGAAGCCCTTAGACCGACGAACTTC. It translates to CASSEALRPTNF.